Below, 21 T cell receptor beta chains from the same sample are listed, as sequenced in a study of radiation and T cells in renal cell carcinoma. Method: immunoSEQ multiplex PCR; TCRdb's copy keeps in-frame clones and lacks some. Of roughly 58,000 clones in the sample, roughly 80% are singletons; the top ten hold about 6.8%. Time point meaning: blood 4 weeks post-SBRT, at nephrectomy. Treatment here: 15 Gy SBRT to primary tumor, nephrectomy 4 weeks later. The source material was blood, sampled from a patient whose treatment included radiotherapy and nephrectomy. The receptor set was obtained from a man in his sixties with renal cell carcinoma.

The chain links TRBV10-3 to TRBJ2-5; TRBD2 aligns across 12 bases. The CDR3 has 18 residues. The germline V gene has CDR1 ENHRY and CDR2 SYGVKD. The V and J ends lost 2 bases and 4 bases, in that order; junction bases with no gene match: 11. The DNA of the CDR3 is TGTGCCATCAGTGAGGCATCTAGCGGGGGGGGTAGCCGAGAGACCCAGTACTTC. Residues: CAISEASSGGGSRETQYF.

The DNA of the CDR3 is TGCAGCGTTGAAGAGGTAGAGTGGACTGAAGCTTTCTTT. This codes for CSVEEVEWTEAFF. The chain employs TRBV29-1 and TRBJ1-1, with unresolved D. Trimming cost V 0 bases and J 5 bases, with 10 bases left between them. CDR3 length: 13 residues. Germline V gene lookup returns CDR1 SQVTM and CDR2 ANQGSEA.

The chain is built from TRBV13 and TRBJ1-2; 8 bases agree with TRBD1. V lost 1 base to trimming and J lost 7 bases; unmatched junction nucleotides: 8. Germline V gene sequence: CDR1 PRHDT, CDR2 FYEKMQ (reference sequence). CDR3 length equals 15 residues. The CDR3 region is CASSLAGQAPGGYTF. In DNA, the CDR3 is TGTGCCAGCAGCTTAGCGGGACAGGCCCCTGGTGGCTACACCTTC.

The sample holds a few counts of this clone. The chain recombines TRBV18 with TRBJ2-7; 8 nucleotides match TRBD2. V was pared by 3 bases and J by 4 bases, with 5 bases of the junction left unmatched. Looked up from germline, CDR1 is KGHSH and CDR2 is LQKENI. The CDR3 has 14 residues. The CDR3 DNA reads as TGTGCCAGCTCACCGTTAGCGGGGTCTTACGAGCAGTACTTC. Protein product: CASSPLAGSYEQYF. Together with reference TRBV18 and TRBJ2-7, the CDR3 gives the full variable domain: NAGVMQNPRHLVRRRGQEARLRCSPMKGHSHVYWYRQLPEEGLKFMVYLQKENIIDESGMPKERFSAEFPKEGPSILRIQQVVRGDSAAYFCASSPLAGSYEQYFGPGTRLTVT.

The rearrangement uses TRBV15 and TRBJ1-5; the D gene is possibly TRBD1 (5 bases). Germline values: CDR1 LNHNV, CDR2 YYDKDF (reference sequence). V gave up 8 bases and J gave up 7 bases, with 18 bases separating them. This CDR3 spans 14 amino acids. This CDR3 is CATSRTTHYQPQHF. Here the CDR3 DNA reads TGTGCCACCTCTCGGACAACTCACTACCAGCCCCAGCATTTT.

This sequence joins TRBV18 and TRBJ1-1; D uncertain. V was shortened by 3 bases and J by 3 bases, with 14 bases between the two germline ends. The CDR3 runs to 15 residues. The germline gives CDR1 KGHSH, CDR2 LQKENI. The CDR3 DNA reads as TGTGCCAGCTCACCCCCTCTATCTGGGTACACTGAAGCTTTCTTT. It specifies CASSPPLSGYTEAFF.

The chain combines TRBV7-2 with TRBJ2-5, with D tentatively TRBD1 (6 bases). Germline V gene sequence: CDR1 SGHTA, CDR2 FQGNSA. The CDR3 length is 14 residues. Trimming took 5 bases from V and 2 from J, leaving 12 bases between them. The CDR3 DNA is TGTGCCAGCAGCCGGAACAGGGTACAAGAGACCCAGTACTTC. Its translation: CASSRNRVQETQYF.

The rearrangement links TRBV5-6 to TRBJ2-4; 7 bases map to TRBD1. The germline gives CDR1 SGHDT, CDR2 YYEEEE. The CDR3 totals 15 residues. The J segment lost 4 bases and the V segment lost 4 bases, leaving 8 bases of the junction unmatched. The CDR3 spells CASSAPGTDKNIQYF. CDR3 coding DNA: TGTGCCAGCAGCGCCCCCGGGACAGATAAAAACATTCAGTACTTC.

The chain combines TRBV4-3 with TRBJ2-6; D might be TRBD1 (6 bases). Germline CDR1 reads LGHNA; CDR2 reads YSLEER. Trimming shortened V by 2 bases and J by 2 bases, and 10 bases separated the two germline ends. CDR3 size: 16 residues. Written as DNA, the CDR3 is TGCGCCAGCAGCCAAAGGCAGGGGCCTGGGGCCAACGTCCTGACTTTC. Translating gives CASSQRQGPGANVLTF.

The chain couples TRBV7-9 to TRBJ2-3, with no clear D. Trimming pared 6 bases from V and 2 bases from J, leaving 12 bases between. Germline assignment: CDR1 SEHNR and CDR2 FQNEAQ (reference sequence). The CDR3 totals 14 residues. CDR3 sequence (DNA): TGTGCCAGCAGGCCTCCTAGGTTCACAGATACGCAGTATTTT. This sequence encodes CASRPPRFTDTQYF.

The chain uses TRBV27 and TRBJ1-2; D remains unclear. V was shortened by 6 bases and J by 4 bases, with 12 bases between the two germline ends. CDR1 and CDR2 (germline): MNHEY, SMNVEV (reference sequence). The CDR3 contains 13 residues. DNA of the CDR3: TGTGCCAGCAGCCCAAATCCGGGCTATGGCTACACCTTC. Protein product: CASSPNPGYGYTF.

This clone was observed a handful of times. This chain joins TRBV6-1 and TRBJ2-7, with TRBD1 matching over 9 bases. CDR1 MNHNS and CDR2 SASEGT come from the germline V gene. The CDR3 length is 13 residues. V lost 10 bases, J lost 2 bases, and 6 bases stayed unmatched. The CDR3 region is CATTGTGTYEQYF. The CDR3, as DNA: TGTGCCACAACCGGGACAGGGACCTACGAGCAGTACTTC.

This clone has just one count. The chain joins TRBV15 to TRBJ1-1; TRBD1 agrees at 10 bases. Trimming removed 2 bases from V and 4 bases from J; junction bases left unmatched: 4. Germline lookup yields CDR1 LNHNV and CDR2 YYDKDF (reference sequence). The CDR3 runs to 15 residues. CDR3 sequence reads: CATSRRTGGLTEAFF. The CDR3 DNA sequence: TGTGCCACCAGCAGACGGACAGGGGGGCTCACTGAAGCTTTCTTT.

The sample holds a few counts of this clone. The rearrangement links TRBV20-1 to TRBJ2-5; D remains ambiguous. The germline gives CDR1 DFQATT, CDR2 SNEGSKA (reference sequence). The CDR3 spans 11 residues. V was shortened by 6 bases and J by 3 bases, with 8 bases between the two germline ends. CDR3 DNA sequence: TGCAGTGCCACAGAAAAAGAGACCCAGTACTTC. The encoded protein is CSATEKETQYF.

The rearrangement joins TRBV5-1 to TRBJ2-3; D not resolved. The CDR3 extends over 13 amino acids. Trimming took 3 bases from V and 6 from J, leaving 11 bases between them. The germline V gene has CDR1 SGHRS and CDR2 YFSETQ. The CDR3 nucleotides are TGCGCCAGCAGCTCCCGCCCGGCGGATACGCAGTATTTT. Translating it yields CASSSRPADTQYF.

This clone occurred once. The chain combines TRBV18 with TRBJ2-7; TRBD2 aligns across 9 bases. CDR3 length equals 13 residues. Trimming at V came to 6 bases and at J to 3 bases, leaving 3 bases not matched to a gene. The V gene's germline CDR1 is KGHSH and CDR2 LQKENI. The CDR3 reads CASSRAGGYEQYF. The CDR3 DNA follows: TGTGCCAGCTCCCGAGCGGGGGGCTACGAGCAGTACTTC.

The rearrangement uses TRBV11-3 and TRBJ2-5; 9 bases fit TRBD2. V lost 5 bases and J lost 2; bases outside the gene matches: 9. This CDR3 contains 16 residues. CDR1 is SGHNT, CDR2 YENEEA, per germline. The DNA for the CDR3 is TGTGCCAGCAGCCGGACTTCGAGCGGGAGGCAAGAGACCCAGTACTTC. Protein sequence: CASSRTSSGRQETQYF.

Details on this clone: An end of the junction does not agree with germline; a read error may underlie this. The genes are TRBV19 and TRBJ2-6; 7 bases agree with TRBD1. This CDR3 comprises 14 residues. CDR1 LNHDA and CDR2 SQIVND come from the germline V gene (reference sequence). The CDR3 loop is CASSRQGGTNVLTF. CDR3 DNA sequence: TGTGCCAGTAGTCGACAGGGTGGGACCAACGTCCTGACTTTC. Full variable domain (remainder filled in from reference TRBV19 and TRBJ2-6): DGGITQSPKYLFRKEGQNVTLSCEQNLNHDAMYWYRQDPGQGLRLIYYSQIVNDFQKGDIAEGYSVSREKKESFPLTVTSAQKNPTAFYLCASSRQGGTNVLTFGAGSRLTVL.

This chain links TRBV28 with TRBJ2-2; D not resolved. The germline V gene encodes CDR1 MDHEN and CDR2 SYDVKM. This CDR3 region has 15 residues. The ends were cut back, 8 bases at V and 0 bases at J, with 13 bases in the middle. The CDR3 loop is CASHLSVANTGELFF. The CDR3 bases are TGTGCCAGCCACTTGAGCGTCGCGAACACCGGGGAGCTGTTTTTT.

V is TRBV30 and J is TRBJ1-2; TRBD1 agrees at 8 bases. The CDR3 spans 14 residues. Per the germline V gene, CDR1 is GTSNPN and CDR2 is SVGIG (reference sequence). V lost 2 bases and J lost 5; bases outside the gene matches: 7. CDR3 coding DNA: TGTGCCTGGAGTCAGGGGGACAGGCCATATGGCTACACCTTC. It yields the protein CAWSQGDRPYGYTF.

This clone was observed once. CDR3 region: CASSITGDWSTDTQYF. CDR3 DNA: TGTGCCAGTAGCATAACCGGGGACTGGAGCACAGATACGCAGTATTTT. This chain connects TRBV19 to TRBJ2-3; possible D gene TRBD2, 6 bases. This CDR3 is 16 amino acids long. The germline V gene has CDR1 LNHDA and CDR2 SQIVND (reference sequence). The ends were cut back, 6 bases at V and 0 bases at J, with 16 bases in the middle.